This T cell receptor (beta chain) was obtained from a study of cytomegalovirus exposure and HLA in healthy donors. Regarding the study as a whole: Trimming of TCR beta V- and J-genes showed a link, identified in a later analysis, to a missense DCLRE1C variant. Accurate HLA-A and HLA-B prediction from TCR beta sequences was reported for most subjects.

The CDR3 is made up of 16 amino acids. From germline, CDR1 is KGHSH and CDR2 LQKENI. Trimming removed 3 bases from V and 6 bases from J; junction bases left unmatched: 8. Worth noting for this clone: Its specificity is unknown.

A multiplex PCR was run with 60 Vbeta primers and 13 Jbeta primers. Generated by immunoSEQ multiplex PCR, the TCRdb table keeps only in-frame clones and is missing some. The table includes some 30,000 clones, around 40% detected once. The origin of this receptor is a woman in her forties or fifties in good health and CMV-seronegative. The chain is built from TRBV18 and TRBJ1-5, with 10 bases aligning to TRBD1. The specimen was PBMCs. CDR3 sequence reads: CASSPGTGDGIQPQHF. CDR3 nucleotide sequence: TGTGCCAGCTCACCGGGGACAGGGGATGGGATTCAGCCCCAGCATTTT.